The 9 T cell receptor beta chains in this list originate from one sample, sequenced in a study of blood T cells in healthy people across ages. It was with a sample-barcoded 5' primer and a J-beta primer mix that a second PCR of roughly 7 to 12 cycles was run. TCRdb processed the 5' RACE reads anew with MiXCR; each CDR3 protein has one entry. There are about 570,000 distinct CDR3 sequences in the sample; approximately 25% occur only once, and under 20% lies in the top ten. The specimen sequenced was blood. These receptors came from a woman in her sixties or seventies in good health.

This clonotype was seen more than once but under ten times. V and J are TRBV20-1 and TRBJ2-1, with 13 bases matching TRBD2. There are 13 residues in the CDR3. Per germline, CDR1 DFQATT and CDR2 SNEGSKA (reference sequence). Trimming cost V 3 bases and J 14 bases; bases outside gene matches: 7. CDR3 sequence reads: CSARTSGGRDEFF. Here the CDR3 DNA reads TGCAGTGCTAGGACTAGCGGGGGGCGGGATGAGTTCTTC.

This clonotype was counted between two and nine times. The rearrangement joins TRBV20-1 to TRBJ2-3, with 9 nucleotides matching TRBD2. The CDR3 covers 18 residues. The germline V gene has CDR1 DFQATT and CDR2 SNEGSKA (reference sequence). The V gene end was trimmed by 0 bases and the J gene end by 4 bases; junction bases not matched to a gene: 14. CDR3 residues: CSARDLGRGGGAADTQYF. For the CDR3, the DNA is TGCAGTGCTAGAGATCTCGGTAGAGGCGGGGGGGCGGCAGATACGCAGTATTTT.

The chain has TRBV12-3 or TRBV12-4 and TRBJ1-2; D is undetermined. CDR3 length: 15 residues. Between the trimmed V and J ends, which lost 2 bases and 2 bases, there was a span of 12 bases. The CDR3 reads CASSLLLSPNYGYTF. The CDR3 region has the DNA TGTGCCAGCAGTTTACTGTTAAGTCCCAACTATGGCTACACCTTC.

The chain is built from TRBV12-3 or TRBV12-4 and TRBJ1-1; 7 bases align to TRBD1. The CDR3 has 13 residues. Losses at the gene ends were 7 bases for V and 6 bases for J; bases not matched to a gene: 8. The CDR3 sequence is CASINHRGSEAFF. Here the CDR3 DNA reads TGTGCCAGCATTAATCACAGGGGCTCTGAAGCTTTCTTT.

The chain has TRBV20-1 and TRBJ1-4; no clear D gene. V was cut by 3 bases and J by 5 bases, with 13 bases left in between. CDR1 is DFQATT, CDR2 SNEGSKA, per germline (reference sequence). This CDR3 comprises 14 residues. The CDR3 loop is CSASGQVANEKLFF. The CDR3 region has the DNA TGCAGTGCTAGTGGCCAGGTCGCCAATGAAAAACTGTTTTTT.

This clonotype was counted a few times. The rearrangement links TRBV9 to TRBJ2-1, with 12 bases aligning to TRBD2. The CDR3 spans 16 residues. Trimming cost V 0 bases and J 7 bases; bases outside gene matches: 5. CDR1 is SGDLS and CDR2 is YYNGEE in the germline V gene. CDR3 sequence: CASSVGPSGGGNEQFF. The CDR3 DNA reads TGTGCCAGCAGCGTAGGACCTAGCGGGGGGGGTAATGAGCAGTTCTTC.

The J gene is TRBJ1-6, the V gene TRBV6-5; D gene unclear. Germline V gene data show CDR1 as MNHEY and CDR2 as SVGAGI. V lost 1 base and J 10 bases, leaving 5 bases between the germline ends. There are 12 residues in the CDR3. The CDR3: CASSYLRSPLHF. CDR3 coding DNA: TGTGCCAGCAGTTACTTGAGGTCACCCCTCCACTTT.

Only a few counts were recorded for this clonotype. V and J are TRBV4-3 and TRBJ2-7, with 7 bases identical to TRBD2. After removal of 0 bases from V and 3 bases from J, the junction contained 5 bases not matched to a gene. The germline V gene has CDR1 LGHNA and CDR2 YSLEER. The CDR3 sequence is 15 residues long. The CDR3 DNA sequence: TGCGCCAGCAGCCAAGATTGGGCTAGCGGCTACGAGCAGTACTTC. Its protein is CASSQDWASGYEQYF.

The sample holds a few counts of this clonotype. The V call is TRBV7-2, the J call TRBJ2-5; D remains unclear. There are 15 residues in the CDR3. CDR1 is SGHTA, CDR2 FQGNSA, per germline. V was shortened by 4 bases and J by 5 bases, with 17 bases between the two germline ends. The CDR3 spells CASSYPTGGSETQYF. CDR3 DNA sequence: TGTGCCAGCAGCTACCCGACGGGTGGAAGCGAGACCCAGTACTTC.